The rows below give T cell receptor beta chains drawn from one sample of a study of spatial heterogeneity in lung cancer. MiXCR, run by TCRdb on the 5' RACE reads, gives a single entry per CDR3 protein. There are 110,000 or so distinct CDR3 sequences in the sample; approximately 11% occur only once, and roughly a quarter lies in the top ten. The sample was PBMCs, taken at follow-up. Receptors were obtained from a female donor with early-stage non-small cell lung cancer. The CDR3 runs from the conserved cysteine through the conserved F or W. Each record gives: D gene, V gene, J gene, CDR3 protein. A D gene is named only where the DNA matches it firmly.

d_call: .; v_call: TRBV7-8; j_call: TRBJ1-4; cdr3_aa: CASSLALDPWEKLFF
d_call: .; v_call: TRBV7-9; j_call: TRBJ1-2; cdr3_aa: CASSAHGEHGYTF
d_call: TRBD1; v_call: TRBV10-1; j_call: TRBJ2-2; cdr3_aa: CASTQGDTGELFF
d_call: .; v_call: TRBV2; j_call: TRBJ2-3; cdr3_aa: CASSQRARSTDTQYF
d_call: TRBD1; v_call: TRBV6-5; j_call: TRBJ2-1; cdr3_aa: CASTRQGANNEQFF
d_call: .; v_call: TRBV28; j_call: TRBJ1-6; cdr3_aa: CASRPPGLYNSPLHF
d_call: .; v_call: TRBV11-2; j_call: TRBJ2-3; cdr3_aa: CASSLLGLSTDTQYF
d_call: .; v_call: TRBV24-1; j_call: TRBJ2-6; cdr3_aa: CATSEDSGANVLTF
d_call: .; v_call: TRBV11-2; j_call: TRBJ1-4; cdr3_aa: CASSLGRNSNQGNEKLFF
d_call: TRBD1; v_call: TRBV28; j_call: TRBJ1-2; cdr3_aa: CASSKAGQGSYGYTF
d_call: TRBD2; v_call: TRBV18; j_call: TRBJ2-7; cdr3_aa: CASSPSSGVSYEQYF
d_call: .; v_call: TRBV30; j_call: TRBJ1-5; cdr3_aa: CAWREGLGNQPQHF
d_call: .; v_call: TRBV4-2; j_call: TRBJ1-1; cdr3_aa: CASSPAWNTEAFF
d_call: .; v_call: TRBV29-1; j_call: TRBJ2-1; cdr3_aa: CSVSPSGFYNEQFF
d_call: TRBD1; v_call: TRBV2; j_call: TRBJ2-7; cdr3_aa: CASSDPLTGTPAGGSYEQYF
d_call: TRBD2; v_call: TRBV20-1; j_call: TRBJ2-7; cdr3_aa: CSARAASGRARFNEQYF
d_call: TRBD2; v_call: TRBV6-1; j_call: TRBJ2-1; cdr3_aa: CASSDRTSGNYNEQFF
d_call: TRBD1; v_call: TRBV18; j_call: TRBJ1-1; cdr3_aa: CASSLGGTGTNTEAFF
d_call: .; v_call: TRBV10-3; j_call: TRBJ2-5; cdr3_aa: CAIRAQETQYF
d_call: .; v_call: TRBV29-1; j_call: TRBJ2-3; cdr3_aa: CSASGISSTDTQYF